The TCR beta chain described here comes from a study of metastatic and nonmetastatic thyroid tumors. Study as a whole: Repertoires from blood and tumor or nodule tissue of malignant and benign thyroid patients were compared.

Prior to thyroid surgery, none of the patients had received any treatment. At least ten counts were recorded for this clone. Antigen specificity is unknown. V lost 1 base and J 2 bases, leaving 22 bases between the germline ends. There are 19 residues in the CDR3. Germline V gene sequence: CDR1 SGDLS, CDR2 YYNGEE. The study, taken as a whole, reports: Across blood and tumor, TCR beta diversity in malignant thyroid tumors was reportedly significantly higher than in benign nodules.

Authors' methods: In papillary thyroid cancer, a distant-metastasis classifier was built using CDR3 differences across clinicopathological groups. Using MiXCR, TCRdb reanalyzed the PCR reads. These V and J calls rely on TCRdb rather than the paper's analysis. This sample carries about 32,000 clones, 7.4% of them seen once, and the ten largest clones take about two fifths. Sequenced input: blood. The clonotype was recovered from a female donor with papillary thyroid cancer or a benign thyroid nodule (not recorded which). Some clones in this sample may be carry-over from other donors' samples. J is TRBJ2-4 and V is TRBV9; the D call may be TRBD1 or TRBD2 (5 bases each). CDR3 loop: CASSVSSGRLGESKNIQYF. In DNA, the CDR3 is TGTGCCAGCAGCGTATCGTCGGGACGACTTGGAGAATCCAAAAACATTCAGTACTTC.